The rows below give T cell receptor beta chains drawn from one sample of a study of T cell responses to AZD1222 COVID-19 vaccine. Clones were sequenced by immunoSEQ multiplex PCR, and TCRdb holds only the in-frame ones, with some missing. The sample contains about 100,000 clones, roughly 89% of which appear only once. Sequencing used peripheral blood, obtained on day 0 of AZD1222 vaccination. These receptors were collected from an adult in good health. The CDR3 runs from the conserved cysteine through the conserved F or W. A D gene is named only where the DNA matches it firmly. Clone size appears in some rows only: once, few, many, or a class for an expanded clone.

v_gene: TRBV5-1
d_gene: .
abundance: .
j_gene: TRBJ2-7
CDR3nt: TGCGCCAGCAGCGCCGACGGGGCCTACGAGCAGTACTTC
CDR3aa: CASSADGAYEQYF

v_gene: TRBV19
d_gene: .
abundance: .
j_gene: TRBJ1-5
CDR3nt: TGTGCCAGTAGTAACCATGGCGCATATAGCAATCAGCCCCAGCATTTT
CDR3aa: CASSNHGAYSNQPQHF

v_gene: TRBV5-4
d_gene: TRBD1
abundance: .
j_gene: TRBJ2-3
CDR3nt: TGTGCCAGCAGCCTGCACAGGGGGGCCCGAACAGATACGCAGTATTTT
CDR3aa: CASSLHRGARTDTQYF

v_gene: TRBV19
d_gene: .
abundance: .
j_gene: TRBJ1-5
CDR3nt: TGTGCCAGTGAAACCACAGGACATGGCAATCAGCCCCAGCATTTT
CDR3aa: CASETTGHGNQPQHF

v_gene: TRBV25-1
d_gene: TRBD1
abundance: .
j_gene: TRBJ2-7
CDR3nt: TGTGCCAGCAGAACCCGGACAGGCCCCTACGAGCAGTACTTC
CDR3aa: CASRTRTGPYEQYF

v_gene: TRBV7-9
d_gene: TRBD1
abundance: .
j_gene: TRBJ1-1
CDR3nt: TGTGCCAGCAGCGCCCGACAGGGGGCTGGAGTGGTTGAAGCTTTCTTT
CDR3aa: CASSARQGAGVVEAFF

v_gene: TRBV2
d_gene: .
abundance: .
j_gene: TRBJ2-7
CDR3nt: TGTGCCAGCCGGGGGGACAGGCCTTACGAGCAGTACTTC
CDR3aa: CASRGDRPYEQYF

v_gene: TRBV7-2
d_gene: TRBD1
abundance: .
j_gene: TRBJ1-5
CDR3nt: TGTGCCAGCAGCTTGCAGGGGGCGGTTCAGCCCCAGCATTTT
CDR3aa: CASSLQGAVQPQHF

v_gene: TRBV19
d_gene: .
abundance: few
j_gene: TRBJ1-1
CDR3nt: TGTGCCAGTAGTGGCGGGAGTGAAGCTTTCTTT
CDR3aa: CASSGGSEAFF

v_gene: TRBV29-1
d_gene: .
abundance: .
j_gene: TRBJ2-5
CDR3nt: TGCAGCGTTGATCTCCCCCGGGATCCTCTAAATACCCAGTACTTC
CDR3aa: CSVDLPRDPLNTQYF

v_gene: TRBV24-1
d_gene: TRBD1
abundance: .
j_gene: TRBJ1-2
CDR3nt: TGTGCCACCTCGCGAGGACAGGGCTATGGCTACACCTTC
CDR3aa: CATSRGQGYGYTF

v_gene: TRBV6-5
d_gene: TRBD1
abundance: .
j_gene: TRBJ1-1
CDR3nt: TGTGCCAGCAAGACAGGGCCCCAGATGAACACTGAAGCTTTCTTT
CDR3aa: CASKTGPQMNTEAFF

v_gene: TRBV7-3
d_gene: TRBD1
abundance: .
j_gene: TRBJ1-1
CDR3nt: TGTGCCAGCAGCCAGGACAGGGTCACTGAAGCTTTCTTT
CDR3aa: CASSQDRVTEAFF

v_gene: TRBV2
d_gene: .
abundance: .
j_gene: TRBJ1-2
CDR3nt: TGTGCCAGCGCTCCAAAACCTTATGGCTACACCTTC
CDR3aa: CASAPKPYGYTF

v_gene: TRBV6-5
d_gene: .
abundance: .
j_gene: TRBJ1-2
CDR3nt: TGTGCCAGCAGCACCAACGCAGGGAACTATGGCTACACCTTC
CDR3aa: CASSTNAGNYGYTF

v_gene: TRBV28
d_gene: TRBD2
abundance: .
j_gene: TRBJ2-7
CDR3nt: TGTGCCAGCACCGTAGCGGGTAACTACGAGCAGTACTTC
CDR3aa: CASTVAGNYEQYF

v_gene: TRBV3-1/TRBV3-2
d_gene: .
abundance: .
j_gene: TRBJ2-7
CDR3nt: TGTGCCAGCAGCCACAAGGGTAGGGGCCTTTCCTACGAGCAGTACTTC
CDR3aa: CASSHKGRGLSYEQYF

v_gene: TRBV19
d_gene: .
abundance: .
j_gene: TRBJ1-2
CDR3nt: TGTGCCAGTAGTGAGACAGTCAATAACTATGGCTACACCTTC
CDR3aa: CASSETVNNYGYTF

v_gene: TRBV28
d_gene: .
abundance: .
j_gene: TRBJ1-1
CDR3nt: TGTGCCAGCAGTATTGTACAGGGTGTTAGCACTGAAGCTTTCTTT
CDR3aa: CASSIVQGVSTEAFF

v_gene: TRBV10-1
d_gene: .
abundance: .
j_gene: TRBJ1-4
CDR3nt: TGCGCCAGCAGCCCGGGAGGAACTAATGAAAAACTGTTTTTT
CDR3aa: CASSPGGTNEKLFF

v_gene: TRBV3-1/TRBV3-2
d_gene: .
abundance: .
j_gene: TRBJ2-3
CDR3nt: TGTGCCAGCAGCCCCGATCTGAATTCTAAGGGTTTACCGTCGGGTCTCACAGATACGCAGTATTTT
CDR3aa: CASSPDLNSKGLPSGLTDTQYF

v_gene: TRBV7-3
d_gene: TRBD1
abundance: few
j_gene: TRBJ2-3
CDR3nt: TGTGCCAGCAGTTTGGGGGACAGACTCACAGATACGCAGTATTTT
CDR3aa: CASSLGDRLTDTQYF

v_gene: TRBV5-4
d_gene: .
abundance: .
j_gene: TRBJ1-1
CDR3nt: TGTGCCAGCAGCTTGGACAGTTCGAACACTGAAGCTTTCTTT
CDR3aa: CASSLDSSNTEAFF

v_gene: TRBV6-2/TRBV6-3
d_gene: TRBD1
abundance: .
j_gene: TRBJ1-1
CDR3nt: TGTGCCAGCAGTTTCGGACAGGGGCAGGTCTTT
CDR3aa: CASSFGQGQVF

v_gene: TRBV19
d_gene: TRBD2
abundance: few
j_gene: TRBJ2-3
CDR3nt: TGTGCCAGTAGTACTCGACTAGCGGAGGCAGATACGCAGTATTTT
CDR3aa: CASSTRLAEADTQYF

v_gene: TRBV5-1
d_gene: .
abundance: .
j_gene: TRBJ1-1
CDR3nt: TGCGCCAGCAGCTTGCCGACAATGAGCACTGAAGCTTTCTTT
CDR3aa: CASSLPTMSTEAFF

v_gene: TRBV19
d_gene: .
abundance: .
j_gene: TRBJ1-6
CDR3nt: TGTGCCAGTAGGGGGGGGGCAGCCCCTTCGGGGTCACCCCTCCACTTT
CDR3aa: CASRGGAAPSGSPLHF

v_gene: TRBV13
d_gene: .
abundance: few
j_gene: TRBJ2-7
CDR3nt: TGTGCCAGCAGCTTCTTAACCGGTGACGAGCAGTACTTC
CDR3aa: CASSFLTGDEQYF

v_gene: TRBV10-3
d_gene: .
abundance: few
j_gene: TRBJ2-7
CDR3nt: TGTGCCATCAGTGAGTCCCGGACGCGGACACCCCTTCATGAGCAGTACTTC
CDR3aa: CAISESRTRTPLHEQYF

v_gene: TRBV9
d_gene: .
abundance: .
j_gene: TRBJ1-2
CDR3nt: TGTGCCAGCGGCTACAGGGTAGACTATGGCTACACCTTC
CDR3aa: CASGYRVDYGYTF

v_gene: TRBV11-3
d_gene: .
abundance: .
j_gene: TRBJ2-1
CDR3nt: TGTGCCAGCAGCTTGGGCTCCAGCTCCTACAATGAGCAGTTCTTC
CDR3aa: CASSLGSSSYNEQFF

v_gene: TRBV7-3
d_gene: .
abundance: .
j_gene: TRBJ2-3
CDR3nt: TGTGCCAGCAAGCCTTCGGCGGGTGGGGCAGATACGCAGTATTTT
CDR3aa: CASKPSAGGADTQYF

v_gene: TRBV28
d_gene: .
abundance: .
j_gene: TRBJ2-7
CDR3nt: TGTGCCAGCAAAGGGGGTGGGGGCATCTCCTACGAGCAGTACTTC
CDR3aa: CASKGGGGISYEQYF

v_gene: TRBV18
d_gene: TRBD1
abundance: .
j_gene: TRBJ2-5
CDR3nt: TGTGCCAGCTCAAAGACAGGGCAACAAGAGACCCAGTACTTC
CDR3aa: CASSKTGQQETQYF

v_gene: TRBV24-1
d_gene: .
abundance: .
j_gene: TRBJ2-3
CDR3nt: TGTGCCACCAGTGACTCAGGGGAGGATACGCAGTATTTT
CDR3aa: CATSDSGEDTQYF

v_gene: TRBV11-2
d_gene: TRBD1
abundance: .
j_gene: TRBJ1-5
CDR3nt: TGTGCCAGCAGCCCAGGACAGGGGGGTAGCTGGCCCCAGCATTTT
CDR3aa: CASSPGQGGSWPQHF

v_gene: TRBV20-1
d_gene: .
abundance: .
j_gene: TRBJ2-7
CDR3nt: TGCAGTGCCCGGACGGACAACGAGCAGTACTTC
CDR3aa: CSARTDNEQYF

v_gene: TRBV7-2
d_gene: TRBD2
abundance: .
j_gene: TRBJ2-7
CDR3nt: TGTGCCAGCAGCTTGGCGGGGGGATACCAATACGAGCAGTACTTC
CDR3aa: CASSLAGGYQYEQYF

v_gene: TRBV14
d_gene: .
abundance: .
j_gene: TRBJ1-1
CDR3nt: TGTGCCAGCAGCCCAACAGTAACTTACACTGAAGCTTTCTTT
CDR3aa: CASSPTVTYTEAFF

v_gene: TRBV27
d_gene: .
abundance: .
j_gene: TRBJ2-7
CDR3nt: TGTGCCAGCAGTTTGGGAACAAGAACGAGCGAGCAGTACTTC
CDR3aa: CASSLGTRTSEQYF

v_gene: TRBV30
d_gene: TRBD1
abundance: .
j_gene: TRBJ2-1
CDR3nt: TGTGCCTGGAGTCGGGACAGCTACAATGAGCAGTTCTTC
CDR3aa: CAWSRDSYNEQFF

v_gene: TRBV18
d_gene: .
abundance: .
j_gene: TRBJ2-5
CDR3nt: TGTGCCAGCTCACCAGAGCAGGTGCGGGCAGAGACCCAGTACTTC
CDR3aa: CASSPEQVRAETQYF

v_gene: TRBV6-5
d_gene: TRBD1
abundance: .
j_gene: TRBJ2-7
CDR3nt: TGTGCCAGCAAGACAGGGCGCTCATCCTTTTACGAGCAGTACTTC
CDR3aa: CASKTGRSSFYEQYF

v_gene: TRBV10-3
d_gene: .
abundance: .
j_gene: TRBJ2-6
CDR3nt: TGTGCCATCAGCGAGCGGAGCTCTGGGGCCAACGTCCTGACTTTC
CDR3aa: CAISERSSGANVLTF

v_gene: TRBV6-5
d_gene: TRBD1
abundance: .
j_gene: TRBJ1-4
CDR3nt: TGTGCCAGCACAGGAGGACAGGTCACAAATGAAAAACTGTTTTTT
CDR3aa: CASTGGQVTNEKLFF

v_gene: TRBV9
d_gene: TRBD2
abundance: .
j_gene: TRBJ2-7
CDR3nt: TGTGCCAGCAGCCCCCGGACTAGCGGTGCCTACGAGCAGTACTTC
CDR3aa: CASSPRTSGAYEQYF

v_gene: TRBV5-1
d_gene: .
abundance: .
j_gene: TRBJ2-3
CDR3nt: TGCGCCAGCAGCTTAGGAAGAAACACAGATACGCAGTATTTT
CDR3aa: CASSLGRNTDTQYF

v_gene: TRBV5-1
d_gene: .
abundance: .
j_gene: TRBJ2-2
CDR3nt: TGCGCCAGCAGCAACTTCCTAGCGACTGGGGAGCTGTTTTTT
CDR3aa: CASSNFLATGELFF

v_gene: TRBV3-1/TRBV3-2
d_gene: .
abundance: .
j_gene: TRBJ2-5
CDR3nt: TGTGCCAGCAGCCAAGATCTAGAGACCCAGTACTTC
CDR3aa: CASSQDLETQYF

v_gene: TRBV5-6
d_gene: .
abundance: few
j_gene: TRBJ1-2
CDR3nt: TGTGCCAGCAGCTCAGGTGACTATGGCTACACCTTC
CDR3aa: CASSSGDYGYTF

v_gene: TRBV7-9
d_gene: .
abundance: .
j_gene: TRBJ1-1
CDR3nt: TGTGCCAGCAGCTCTTCGGGGGGTGAAGCTTTCTTT
CDR3aa: CASSSSGGEAFF

v_gene: TRBV16
d_gene: TRBD1
abundance: .
j_gene: TRBJ1-1
CDR3nt: TGTGCCAGCAGTTCTCAGGGGGCGCGTAACACTGAAGCTTTCTTT
CDR3aa: CASSSQGARNTEAFF

v_gene: TRBV18
d_gene: TRBD1
abundance: .
j_gene: TRBJ1-1
CDR3nt: TGTGCCAGCTCATCCCTAGACAGGGGGTCGAACACTGAAGCTTTCTTT
CDR3aa: CASSSLDRGSNTEAFF